Below are 5 T cell receptor beta chains sequenced from a single sample in a study of T cells in Graves' hyperthyroidism and ophthalmopathy. Template material for amplifying TCR beta CDR3 regions consisted of RNA transcripts. First-round RT-PCR targeting the TCR CDR3 was performed with the HTBI primer set. TCRdb independently ran MiXCR on the multiplex PCR reads; one entry per CDR3 protein. The sample contains 390,000 or so distinct CDR3 sequences, about 15% of which appear only once. The source material was blood. These receptors originate from a man younger than 30 with Graves' ophthalmopathy.

This chain joins TRBV19 and TRBJ2-7; 7 bases match TRBD1. CDR3 length: 16 residues. Germline CDR1 reads LNHDA; CDR2 reads SQIVND (reference sequence). Trimming cost V 2 bases and J 3 bases; bases outside gene matches: 10. The CDR3 is CASSIQRGTANYEQYF. CDR3 DNA: TGTGCCAGTAGTATACAGCGTGGGACAGCTAACTACGAGCAGTACTTC.

The chain recombines TRBV6-1 with TRBJ1-5, with D unresolved. Germline V CDR1 and CDR2: MNHNS, SASEGT. The CDR3 covers 12 residues. The V end was cut by 5 bases, the J end by 6 bases, with 8 bases between. CDR3 sequence: CASSLQPQPQHF. In DNA form, the CDR3 reads TGTGCCAGCAGTCTCCAGCCTCAGCCCCAGCATTTT.

This clonotype was recorded a few times. V is TRBV20-1 and J is TRBJ2-7; D remains unclear. CDR1 is DFQATT and CDR2 is SNEGSKA in the germline V gene (reference sequence). This CDR3 has 14 amino acids. Trimming pared 2 bases from V and 3 bases from J, leaving 14 bases between. The CDR3 nucleotides read TGCAGTGCTAGAAATCCGGATAGGGACTACGAGCAGTACTTC. It encodes CSARNPDRDYEQYF.

The rearrangement joins TRBV5-5 to TRBJ1-1; tentatively, D is TRBD1 (6 bases). Between the trimmed V and J ends, which lost 4 bases and 3 bases, there was a span of 13 bases. CDR3 length equals 14 residues. Germline assignment: CDR1 SGHKS and CDR2 YYEKEE (reference sequence). This CDR3 reads CASSRTGSYTEAFF. The DNA for the CDR3 is TGTGCCAGCAGCCGCACAGGGAGTTACACTGAAGCTTTCTTT. Full variable domain (outside the CDR3, taken from reference TRBV5-5 and TRBJ1-1): DAGVTQSPTHLIKTRGQQVTLRCSPISGHKSVSWYQQVLGQGPQFIFQYYEKEERGRGNFPDRFSARQFPNYSSELNVNALLLGDSALYLCASSRTGSYTEAFFGQGTRLTVV.

This clonotype was seen only a few times. The CDR3 coding sequence is TGCGCCAGCAGCCGTGCATTGGGGGCAACTAATGAAAAACTGTTTTTT. As protein: CASSRALGATNEKLFF. This rearrangement joins TRBV5-1 to TRBJ1-4; possibly TRBD1 for D (5 bases). Germline assignment: CDR1 SGHRS and CDR2 YFSETQ. V was clipped by 4 bases and J by 0 bases, with 13 bases between them. CDR3 length: 16 amino acids.